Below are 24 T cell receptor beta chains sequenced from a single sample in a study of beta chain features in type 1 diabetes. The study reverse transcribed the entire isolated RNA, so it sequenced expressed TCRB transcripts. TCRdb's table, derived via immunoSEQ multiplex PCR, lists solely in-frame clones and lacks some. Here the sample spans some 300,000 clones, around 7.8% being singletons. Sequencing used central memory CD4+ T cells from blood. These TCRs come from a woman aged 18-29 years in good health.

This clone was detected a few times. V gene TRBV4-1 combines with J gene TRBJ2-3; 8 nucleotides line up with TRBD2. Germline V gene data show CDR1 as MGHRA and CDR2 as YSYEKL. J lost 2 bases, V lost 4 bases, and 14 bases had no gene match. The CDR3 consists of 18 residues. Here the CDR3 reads CASSLLRSSGGHTDTQYF. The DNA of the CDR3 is TGCGCCAGCAGCCTCTTACGTTCCTCGGGAGGGCACACAGATACGCAGTATTTT.

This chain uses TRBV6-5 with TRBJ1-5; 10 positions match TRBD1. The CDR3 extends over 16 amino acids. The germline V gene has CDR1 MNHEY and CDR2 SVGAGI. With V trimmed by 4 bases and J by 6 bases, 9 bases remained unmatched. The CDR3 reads CASSSLRDRGSQPQHF. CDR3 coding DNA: TGTGCCAGCAGTTCCCTCCGGGACAGGGGCTCTCAGCCCCAGCATTTT.

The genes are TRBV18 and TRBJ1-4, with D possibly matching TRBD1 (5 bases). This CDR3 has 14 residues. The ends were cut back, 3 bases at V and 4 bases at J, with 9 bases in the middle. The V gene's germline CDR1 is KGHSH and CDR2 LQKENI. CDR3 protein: CASSPGRNNEKLFF. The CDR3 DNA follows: TGTGCCAGCTCACCGGGACGGAATAATGAAAAACTGTTTTTT.

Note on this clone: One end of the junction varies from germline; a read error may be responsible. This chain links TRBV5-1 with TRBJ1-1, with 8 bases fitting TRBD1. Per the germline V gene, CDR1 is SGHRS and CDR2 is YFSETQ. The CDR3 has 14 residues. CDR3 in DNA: TGCGCCAGCAGCTTGGCAGGGGGCGACACAGAAGCTTTCTTT. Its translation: CASSLAGGDTEAFF.

The CDR3 DNA reads TGCGCCAGCAGCCCGCTTGGGGGTTCCGTGAACACTGAAGCTTTCTTT. This gives the protein CASSPLGGSVNTEAFF. This chain uses TRBV5-1 with TRBJ1-1; D is possibly TRBD1 (5 bases). V lost 4 bases and J lost 0, with 16 bases in between. Per germline, CDR1 SGHRS and CDR2 YFSETQ. CDR3 length equals 16 residues. The complete variable domain, with remaining parts taken from reference TRBV5-1 and TRBJ1-1, reads KAGVTQTPRYLIKTRGQQVTLSCSPISGHRSVSWYQQTPGQGLQFLFEYFSETQRNKGNFPGRFSGRQFSNSRSEMNVSTLELGDSALYLCASSPLGGSVNTEAFFGQGTRLTVV.

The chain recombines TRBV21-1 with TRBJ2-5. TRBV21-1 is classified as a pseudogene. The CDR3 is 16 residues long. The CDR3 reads CASSKVRRWGAETQYF. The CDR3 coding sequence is TGTGCCAGCAGCAAAGTTCGGCGATGGGGGGCGGAGACCCAGTACTTC.

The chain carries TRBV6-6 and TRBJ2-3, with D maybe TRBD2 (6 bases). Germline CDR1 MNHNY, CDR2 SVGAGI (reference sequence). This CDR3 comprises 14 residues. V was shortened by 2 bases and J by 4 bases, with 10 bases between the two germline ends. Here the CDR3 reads CASSYGGLADTQYF. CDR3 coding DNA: TGTGCCAGCAGTTACGGAGGGCTAGCAGATACGCAGTATTTT.

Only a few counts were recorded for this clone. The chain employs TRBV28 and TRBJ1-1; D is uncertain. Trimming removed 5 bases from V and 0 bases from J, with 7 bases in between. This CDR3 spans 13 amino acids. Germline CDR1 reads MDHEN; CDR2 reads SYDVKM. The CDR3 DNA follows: TGTGCCAGCAGTACCAATCTGAACACTGAAGCTTTCTTT. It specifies CASSTNLNTEAFF.

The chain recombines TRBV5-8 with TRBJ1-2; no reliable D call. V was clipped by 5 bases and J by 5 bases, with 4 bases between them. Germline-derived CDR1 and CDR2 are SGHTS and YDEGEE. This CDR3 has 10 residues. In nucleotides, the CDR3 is TGTGCCAGCAGTTTGTATGGCTACACCTTC. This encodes CASSLYGYTF.

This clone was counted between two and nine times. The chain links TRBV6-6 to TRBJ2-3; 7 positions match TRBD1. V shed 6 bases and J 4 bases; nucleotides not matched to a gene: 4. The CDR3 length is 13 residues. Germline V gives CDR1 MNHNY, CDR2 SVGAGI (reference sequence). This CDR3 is CASSRGTADTQYF. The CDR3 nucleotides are TGTGCCAGCAGCAGGGGGACGGCAGATACGCAGTATTTT.

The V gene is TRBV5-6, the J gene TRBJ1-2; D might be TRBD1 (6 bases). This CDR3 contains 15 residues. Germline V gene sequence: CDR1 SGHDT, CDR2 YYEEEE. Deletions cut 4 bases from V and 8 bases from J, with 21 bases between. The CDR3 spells CASSQNKDRLRGYTF. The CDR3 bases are TGTGCCAGCAGCCAAAACAAGGACAGATTACGAGGCTACACCTTC.

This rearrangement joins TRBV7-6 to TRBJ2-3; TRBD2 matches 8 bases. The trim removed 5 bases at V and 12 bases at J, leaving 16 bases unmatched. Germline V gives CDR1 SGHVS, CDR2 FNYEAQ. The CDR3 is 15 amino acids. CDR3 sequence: CASSPRGLVYDLQYF. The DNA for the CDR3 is TGTGCCAGCAGCCCCAGGGGACTAGTTTACGACCTCCAGTATTTT.

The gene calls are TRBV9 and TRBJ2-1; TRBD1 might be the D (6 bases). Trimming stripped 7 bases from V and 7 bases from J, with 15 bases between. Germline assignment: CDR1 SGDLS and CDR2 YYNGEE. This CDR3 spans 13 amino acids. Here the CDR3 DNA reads TGTGCCAGCGGGGGCCAGCCTGGGAATGAGCAGTTCTTC. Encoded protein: CASGGQPGNEQFF.

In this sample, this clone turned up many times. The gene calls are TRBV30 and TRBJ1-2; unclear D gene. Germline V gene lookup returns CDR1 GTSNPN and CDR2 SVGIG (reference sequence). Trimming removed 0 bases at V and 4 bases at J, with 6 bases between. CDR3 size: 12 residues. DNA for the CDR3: TGTGCCTGGAGTGTAACTACCTATGGCTACACCTTC. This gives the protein CAWSVTTYGYTF.

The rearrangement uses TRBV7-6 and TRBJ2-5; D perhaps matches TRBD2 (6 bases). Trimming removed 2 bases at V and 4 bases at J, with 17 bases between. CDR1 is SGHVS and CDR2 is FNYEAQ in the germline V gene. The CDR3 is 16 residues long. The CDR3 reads CASSLLNGGIGETQYF. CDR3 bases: TGTGCCAGCAGCTTACTGAATGGGGGGATCGGAGAGACCCAGTACTTC.

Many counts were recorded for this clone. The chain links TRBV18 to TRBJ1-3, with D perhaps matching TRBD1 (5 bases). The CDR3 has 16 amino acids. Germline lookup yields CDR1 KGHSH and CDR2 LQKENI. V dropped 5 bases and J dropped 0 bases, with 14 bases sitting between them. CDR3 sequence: CASSSRALDSGNTIYF. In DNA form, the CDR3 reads TGTGCCAGCTCAAGCAGGGCCCTCGACTCTGGAAACACCATATATTTT.

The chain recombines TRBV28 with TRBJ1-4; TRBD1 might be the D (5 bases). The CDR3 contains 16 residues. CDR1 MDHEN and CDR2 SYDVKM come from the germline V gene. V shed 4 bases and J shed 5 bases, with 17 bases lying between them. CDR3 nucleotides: TGTGCCAGCAGTTCCCCCGCTTCAGAGGGGAATGAAAAACTGTTTTTT. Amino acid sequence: CASSSPASEGNEKLFF.

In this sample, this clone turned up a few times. The DNA for the CDR3 is TGTGCCAGCAGCCAACTTTCGCTTTCACAAGATACGCAGTATTTT. This sequence encodes CASSQLSLSQDTQYF. The V and J genes are TRBV14 and TRBJ2-3, with D uncertain. This CDR3 has 15 amino acids. V lost 2 bases to trimming and J lost 5 bases, with 14 bases between them. The V gene's germline CDR1 is SGHDN and CDR2 FVKESK.

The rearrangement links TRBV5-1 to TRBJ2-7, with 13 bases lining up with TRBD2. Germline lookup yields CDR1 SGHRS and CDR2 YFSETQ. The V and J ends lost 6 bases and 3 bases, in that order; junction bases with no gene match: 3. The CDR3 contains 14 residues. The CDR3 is CASTRTSGSYEQYF. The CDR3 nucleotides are TGCGCCAGCACCAGGACTAGCGGGAGCTACGAGCAGTACTTC.

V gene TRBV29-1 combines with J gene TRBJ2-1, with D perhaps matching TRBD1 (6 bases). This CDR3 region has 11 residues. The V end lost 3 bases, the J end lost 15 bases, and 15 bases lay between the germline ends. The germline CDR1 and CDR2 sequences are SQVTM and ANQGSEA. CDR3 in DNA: TGCAGCGTTGAGTTGACAGGAAGGCGGTTCTTC. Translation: CSVELTGRRFF.

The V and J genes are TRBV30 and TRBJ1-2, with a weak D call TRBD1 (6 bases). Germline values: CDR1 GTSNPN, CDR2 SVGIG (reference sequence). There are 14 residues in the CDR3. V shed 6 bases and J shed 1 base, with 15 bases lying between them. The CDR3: CACRAGALNYGYTF. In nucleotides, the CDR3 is TGTGCCTGCCGTGCAGGGGCCCTTAACTATGGCTACACCTTC. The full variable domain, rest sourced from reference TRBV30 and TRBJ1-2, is SQTIHQWPATLVQPVGSPLSLECTVEGTSNPNLYWYRQAAGRGLQLLFYSVGIGQISSEVPQNLSASRPQDRQFILSSKKLLLSDSGFYLCACRAGALNYGYTFGSGTRLTVV.

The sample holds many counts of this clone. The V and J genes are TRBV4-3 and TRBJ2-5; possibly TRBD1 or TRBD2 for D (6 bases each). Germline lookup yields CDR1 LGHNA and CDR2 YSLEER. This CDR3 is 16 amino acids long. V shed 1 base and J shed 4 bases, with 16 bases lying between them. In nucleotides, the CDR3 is TGCGCCAGCAGCCAAGGTCTGGGCGAGGGGGGAGAGACCCAGTACTTC. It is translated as CASSQGLGEGGETQYF.

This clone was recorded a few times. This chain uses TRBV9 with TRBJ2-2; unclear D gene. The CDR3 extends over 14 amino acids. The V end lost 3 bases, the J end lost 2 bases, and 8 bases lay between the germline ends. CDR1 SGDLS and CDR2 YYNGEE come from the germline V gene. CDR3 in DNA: TGTGCCAGCAGCGCGAACTTAAACACCGGGGAGCTGTTTTTT. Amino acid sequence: CASSANLNTGELFF.

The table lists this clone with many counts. The CDR3 reads CASSHGGLEVSDTQYF. The CDR3 DNA reads as TGCGCCAGCAGCCATGGAGGACTAGAGGTTTCGGATACGCAGTATTTT. This chain joins TRBV4-3 and TRBJ2-3, with TRBD2 matching 7 bases. Looked up from germline, CDR1 is LGHNA and CDR2 is YSLEER. Unmatched junction bases numbered 12, after V lost 3 bases and J lost 6 bases. The CDR3 length is 16 residues.